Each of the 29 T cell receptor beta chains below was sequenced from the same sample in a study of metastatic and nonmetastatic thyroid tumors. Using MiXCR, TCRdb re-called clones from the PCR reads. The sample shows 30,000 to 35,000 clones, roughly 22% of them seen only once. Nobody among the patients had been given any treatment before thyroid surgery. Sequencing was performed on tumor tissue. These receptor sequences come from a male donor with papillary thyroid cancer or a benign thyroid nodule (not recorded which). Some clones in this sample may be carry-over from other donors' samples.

Written as DNA, the CDR3 is TGTGCCAGTAACAGGGGGCTAGCCCTATCCTACGAGCAGTACTTC. Translated, it gives CASNRGLALSYEQYF. This chain uses TRBV7-8 with TRBJ2-7; the match to TRBD1 covers 9 bases. The CDR3 has 15 amino acids. J gave up 1 base and V 9 bases, and 10 bases lay outside the gene matches. Germline lookup yields CDR1 SGHVS and CDR2 FQNEAQ.

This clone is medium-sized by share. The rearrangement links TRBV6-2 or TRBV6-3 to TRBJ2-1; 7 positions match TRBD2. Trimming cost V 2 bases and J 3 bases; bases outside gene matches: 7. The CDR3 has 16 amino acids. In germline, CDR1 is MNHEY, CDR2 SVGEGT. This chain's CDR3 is CASSYRDAGVYNEQFF. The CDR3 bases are TGTGCCAGCAGTTACAGGGATGCGGGAGTCTACAATGAGCAGTTCTTC.

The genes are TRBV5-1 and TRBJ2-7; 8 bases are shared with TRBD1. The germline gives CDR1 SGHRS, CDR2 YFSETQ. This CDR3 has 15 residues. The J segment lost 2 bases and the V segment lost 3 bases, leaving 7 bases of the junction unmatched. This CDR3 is CASSSTPGQAYEQYF. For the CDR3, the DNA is TGCGCCAGCAGCTCAACACCGGGACAGGCCTACGAGCAGTACTTC.

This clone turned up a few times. CDR3 bases: TGTGCCAGCAGCCAAAATTCAGCCTACGAGCAGTACTTC. Protein: CASSQNSAYEQYF. The rearrangement joins TRBV3-1 to TRBJ2-7, with unresolved D. The CDR3 is made up of 13 amino acids. The ends were cut back, 2 bases at V and 2 bases at J, with 7 bases in the middle. The germline V gene has CDR1 LGHDT and CDR2 YNNKEL (reference sequence).

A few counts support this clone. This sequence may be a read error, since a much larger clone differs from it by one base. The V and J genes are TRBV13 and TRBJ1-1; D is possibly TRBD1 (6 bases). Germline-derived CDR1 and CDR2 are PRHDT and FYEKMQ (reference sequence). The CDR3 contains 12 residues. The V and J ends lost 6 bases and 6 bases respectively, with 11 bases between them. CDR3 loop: CASSRGQPEAFF. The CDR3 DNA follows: TGTGCCAGCAGTCGAGGACAGCCTGAAGCTTTCTTT.

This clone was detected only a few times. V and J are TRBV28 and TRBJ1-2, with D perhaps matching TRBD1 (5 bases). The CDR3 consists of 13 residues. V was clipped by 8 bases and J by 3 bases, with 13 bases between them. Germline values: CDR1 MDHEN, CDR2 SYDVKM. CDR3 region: CASFEGNHYGYTF. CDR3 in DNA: TGTGCCAGCTTCGAGGGGAATCACTATGGCTACACCTTC.

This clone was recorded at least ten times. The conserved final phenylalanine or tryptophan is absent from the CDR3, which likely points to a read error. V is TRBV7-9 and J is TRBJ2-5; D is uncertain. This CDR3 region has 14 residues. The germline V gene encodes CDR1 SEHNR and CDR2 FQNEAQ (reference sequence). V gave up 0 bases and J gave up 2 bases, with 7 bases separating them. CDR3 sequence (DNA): TGTGCCAGCAGCTTAGCGAACAGACAAGAGACCCAGTACGTC. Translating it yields CASSLANRQETQYV.

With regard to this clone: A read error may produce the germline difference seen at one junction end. The DNA for the CDR3 is TGTGCCAGCAGCTCAGGATTAAGATCCTACGATGAGCAGTTCTTC. Translating gives CASSSGLRSYDEQFF. The rearrangement links TRBV11-1 to TRBJ2-1; D not certain. This CDR3 has 15 amino acids. CDR1 is SGHAT, CDR2 FQDESV, per germline (reference sequence).

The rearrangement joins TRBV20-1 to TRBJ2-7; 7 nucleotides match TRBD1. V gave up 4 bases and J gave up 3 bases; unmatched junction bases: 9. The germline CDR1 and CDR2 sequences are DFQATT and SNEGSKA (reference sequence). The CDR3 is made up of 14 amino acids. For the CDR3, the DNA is TGCAGTGCTAAGGGGGCAGGACTCCGCTACGAGCAGTACTTC. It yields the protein CSAKGAGLRYEQYF.

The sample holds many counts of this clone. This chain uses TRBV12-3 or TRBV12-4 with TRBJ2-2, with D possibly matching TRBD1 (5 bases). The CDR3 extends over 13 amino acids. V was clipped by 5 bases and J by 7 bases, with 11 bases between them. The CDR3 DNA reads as TGTGCCAGCAGTCTGACAGCAAGCGGGGAGCTGTTTTTT. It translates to CASSLTASGELFF.

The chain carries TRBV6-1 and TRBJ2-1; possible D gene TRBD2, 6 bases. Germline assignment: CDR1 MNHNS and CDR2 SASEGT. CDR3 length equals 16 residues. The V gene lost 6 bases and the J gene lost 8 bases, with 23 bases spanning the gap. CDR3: CASRGGLAALYDEQFF. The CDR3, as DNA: TGTGCCAGCAGAGGTGGTTTAGCGGCCCTATACGATGAGCAGTTCTTC.

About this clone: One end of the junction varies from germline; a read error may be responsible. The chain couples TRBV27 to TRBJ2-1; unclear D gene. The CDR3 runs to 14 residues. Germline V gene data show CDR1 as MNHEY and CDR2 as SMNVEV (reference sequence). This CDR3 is CASSCGPSGNDQFF. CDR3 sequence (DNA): TGTGCCAGCAGTTGTGGACCTTCTGGGAATGATCAGTTCTTC.

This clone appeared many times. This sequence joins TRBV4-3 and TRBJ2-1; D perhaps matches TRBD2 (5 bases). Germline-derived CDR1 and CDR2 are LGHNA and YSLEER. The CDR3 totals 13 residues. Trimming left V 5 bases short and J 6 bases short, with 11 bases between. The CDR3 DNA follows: TGCGCCAGCAGCGGCCGGGGAGTCAATGAGCAGTTCTTC. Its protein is CASSGRGVNEQFF.

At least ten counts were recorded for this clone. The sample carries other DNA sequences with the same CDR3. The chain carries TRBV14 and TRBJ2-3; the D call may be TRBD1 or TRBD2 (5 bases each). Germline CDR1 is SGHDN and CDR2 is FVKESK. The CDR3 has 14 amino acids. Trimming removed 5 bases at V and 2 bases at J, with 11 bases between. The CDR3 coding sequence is TGTGCCAGCAGCTCCGGGACCCTCACAGATACGCAGTATTTT. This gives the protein CASSSGTLTDTQYF.

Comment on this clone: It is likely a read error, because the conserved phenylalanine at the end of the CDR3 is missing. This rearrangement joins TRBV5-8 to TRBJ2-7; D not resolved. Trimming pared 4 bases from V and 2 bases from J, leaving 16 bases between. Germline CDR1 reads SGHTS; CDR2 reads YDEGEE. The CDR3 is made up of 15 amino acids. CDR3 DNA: TGTGCCAGCAGCCCTCGTCCGACTTCTCCCTACGAGCAGTACCTC. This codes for CASSPRPTSPYEQYL.

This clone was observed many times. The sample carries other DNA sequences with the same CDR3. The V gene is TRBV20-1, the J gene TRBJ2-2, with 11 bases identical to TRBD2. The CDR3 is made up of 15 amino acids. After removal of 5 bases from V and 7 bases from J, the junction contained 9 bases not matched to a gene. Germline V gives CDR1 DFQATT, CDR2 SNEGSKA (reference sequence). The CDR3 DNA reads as TGCAGTGCTTCCGTAGCGGGAGGGCCGAGCGGGGAGCTGTTTTTT. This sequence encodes CSASVAGGPSGELFF.

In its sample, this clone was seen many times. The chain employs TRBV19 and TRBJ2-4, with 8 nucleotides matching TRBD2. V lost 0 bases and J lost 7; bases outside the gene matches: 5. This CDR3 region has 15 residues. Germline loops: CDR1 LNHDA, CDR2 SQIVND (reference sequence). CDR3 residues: CASSIEAGVWNIQYF. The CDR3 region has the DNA TGTGCCAGTAGTATAGAAGCGGGAGTGTGGAACATTCAGTACTTC.

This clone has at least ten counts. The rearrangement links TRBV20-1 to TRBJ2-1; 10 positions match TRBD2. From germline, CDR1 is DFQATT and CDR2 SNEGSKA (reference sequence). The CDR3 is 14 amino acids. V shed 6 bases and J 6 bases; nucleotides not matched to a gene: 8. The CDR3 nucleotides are TGCAGTGCGTCGCAAGCGGGAGGGAGCAATGAGCAGTTCTTC. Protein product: CSASQAGGSNEQFF.

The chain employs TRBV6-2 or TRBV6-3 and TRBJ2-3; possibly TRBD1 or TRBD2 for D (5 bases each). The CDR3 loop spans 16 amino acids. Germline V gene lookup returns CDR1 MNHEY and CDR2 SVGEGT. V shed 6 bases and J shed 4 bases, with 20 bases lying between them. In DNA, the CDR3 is TGTGCCAGCAGACCCGCGTTGGGGGTGGAATCAGATACGCAGTATTTT. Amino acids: CASRPALGVESDTQYF.

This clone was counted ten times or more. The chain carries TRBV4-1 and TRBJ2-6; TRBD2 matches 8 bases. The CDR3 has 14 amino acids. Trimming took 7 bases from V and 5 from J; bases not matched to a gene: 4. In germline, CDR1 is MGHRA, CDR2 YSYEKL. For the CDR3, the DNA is TGCGCCAGCACGGGGGGGCCTAGGGCCAACGTCCTGACTTTC. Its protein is CASTGGPRANVLTF.

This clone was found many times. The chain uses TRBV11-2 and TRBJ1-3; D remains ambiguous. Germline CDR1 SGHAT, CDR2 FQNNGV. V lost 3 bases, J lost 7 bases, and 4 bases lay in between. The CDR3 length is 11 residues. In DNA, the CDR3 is TGTGCCAGCAGCTTTGGGAACACCATATATTTT. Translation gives CASSFGNTIYF.

The CDR3, as DNA: TGTGCCAGCAGCTTAACTAGCGGGAGTGGTGGTACGCAGTATTTT. The encoded protein is CASSLTSGSGGTQYF. This chain joins TRBV11-2 and TRBJ2-3; TRBD2 aligns across 11 bases. This CDR3 is 15 amino acids long. Germline V gene data show CDR1 as SGHAT and CDR2 as FQNNGV. J lost 8 bases, V lost 2 bases, and 6 bases had no gene match.

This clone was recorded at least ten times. The CDR3 spells CASSQDSGSYNEQFF. The CDR3 DNA reads as TGTGCCAGCAGCCAAGATAGCGGCTCCTACAATGAGCAGTTCTTC. The chain uses TRBV4-2 and TRBJ2-1; D might be TRBD2 (6 bases). The CDR3 extends over 15 amino acids. Trimming shortened V by 0 bases and J by 0 bases, and 6 bases separated the two germline ends. Germline assignment: CDR1 LGHNA and CDR2 YNFKEQ.

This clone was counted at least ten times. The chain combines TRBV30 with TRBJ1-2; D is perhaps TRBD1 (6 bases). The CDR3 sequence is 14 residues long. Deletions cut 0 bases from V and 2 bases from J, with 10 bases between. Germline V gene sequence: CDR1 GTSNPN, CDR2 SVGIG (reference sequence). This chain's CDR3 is CAWSVGRGNYGYTF. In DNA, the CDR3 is TGTGCCTGGAGTGTAGGCAGGGGCAACTATGGCTACACCTTC.

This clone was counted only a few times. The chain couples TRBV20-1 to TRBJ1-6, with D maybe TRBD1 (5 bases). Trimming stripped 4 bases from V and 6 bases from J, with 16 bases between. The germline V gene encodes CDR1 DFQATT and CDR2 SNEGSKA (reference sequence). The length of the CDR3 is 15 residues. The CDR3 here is CSAKHDGHINSPLHF. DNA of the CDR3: TGCAGTGCTAAACACGACGGACACATTAATTCACCCCTCCACTTT.

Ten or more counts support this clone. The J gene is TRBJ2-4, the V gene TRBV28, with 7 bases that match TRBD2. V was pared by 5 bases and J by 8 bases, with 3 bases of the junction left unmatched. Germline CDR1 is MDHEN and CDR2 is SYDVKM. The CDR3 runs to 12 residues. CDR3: CASSLGGDIQYF. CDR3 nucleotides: TGTGCCAGCAGTCTGGGAGGGGACATTCAGTACTTC.

The CDR3 DNA reads TGTGCCAGCAGTTGGAACCTACAGGGTTCGAACACCGGGGAGCTGTTTTTT. Its protein product is CASSWNLQGSNTGELFF. The rearrangement joins TRBV12-3 or TRBV12-4 to TRBJ2-2; D might be TRBD1 (6 bases). Trimming removed 4 bases from V and 0 bases from J, with 15 bases in between. The CDR3 has 17 amino acids.

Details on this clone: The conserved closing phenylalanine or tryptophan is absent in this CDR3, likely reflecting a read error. CDR3 in amino acids: CASSQVIDSYEQYL. The CDR3 DNA follows: TGCGCCAGCAGCCAAGTGATTGACTCCTACGAGCAGTACCTC. The chain employs TRBV4-3 and TRBJ2-7, with unresolved D. The CDR3 has 14 residues. V was clipped by 1 base and J by 0 bases, with 7 bases between them. Germline V CDR1 and CDR2: LGHNA, YSLEER.

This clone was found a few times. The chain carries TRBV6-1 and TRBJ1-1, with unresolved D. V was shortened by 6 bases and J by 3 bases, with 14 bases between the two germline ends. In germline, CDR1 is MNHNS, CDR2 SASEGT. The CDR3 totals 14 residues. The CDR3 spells CASSKGPRHTEAFF. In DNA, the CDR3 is TGTGCCAGCAGCAAGGGCCCTAGGCACACTGAAGCTTTCTTT.